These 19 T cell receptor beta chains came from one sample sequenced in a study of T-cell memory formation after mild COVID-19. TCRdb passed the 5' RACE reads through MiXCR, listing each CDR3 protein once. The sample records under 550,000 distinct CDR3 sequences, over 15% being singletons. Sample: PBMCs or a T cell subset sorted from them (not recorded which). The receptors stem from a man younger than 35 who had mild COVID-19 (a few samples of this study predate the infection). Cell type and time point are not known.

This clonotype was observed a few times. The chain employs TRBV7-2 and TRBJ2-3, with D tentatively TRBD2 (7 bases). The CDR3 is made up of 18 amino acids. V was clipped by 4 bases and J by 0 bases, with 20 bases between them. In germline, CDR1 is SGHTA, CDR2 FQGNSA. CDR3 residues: CASSSPVGRGGSTDTQYF. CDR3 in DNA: TGTGCCAGCAGCTCCCCTGTGGGGAGGGGGGGGAGCACAGATACGCAGTATTTT.

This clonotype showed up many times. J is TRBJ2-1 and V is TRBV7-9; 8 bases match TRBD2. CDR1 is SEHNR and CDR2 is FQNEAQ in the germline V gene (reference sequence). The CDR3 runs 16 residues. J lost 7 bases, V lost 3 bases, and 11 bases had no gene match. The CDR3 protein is CASSLIGGAIGNEQFF. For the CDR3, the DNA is TGTGCCAGCAGCTTGATCGGGGGGGCCATCGGAAATGAGCAGTTCTTC.

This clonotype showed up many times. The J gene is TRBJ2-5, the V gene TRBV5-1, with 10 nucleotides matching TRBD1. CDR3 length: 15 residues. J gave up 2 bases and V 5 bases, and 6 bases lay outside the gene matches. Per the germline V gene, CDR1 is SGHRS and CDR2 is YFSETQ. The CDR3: CASRRTGGIQETQYF. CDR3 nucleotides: TGCGCCAGCAGGAGGACAGGGGGTATTCAAGAGACCCAGTACTTC.

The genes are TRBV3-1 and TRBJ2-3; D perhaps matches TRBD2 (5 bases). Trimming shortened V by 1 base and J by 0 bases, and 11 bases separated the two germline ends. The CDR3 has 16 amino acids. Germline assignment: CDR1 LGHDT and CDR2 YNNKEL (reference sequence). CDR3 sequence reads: CASSQGVGASTDTQYF. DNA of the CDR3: TGTGCCAGCAGCCAAGGTGTGGGAGCTAGCACAGATACGCAGTATTTT.

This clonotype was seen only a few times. The CDR3 loop reads CASRLSGTGVNNEQFF. CDR3 coding DNA: TGTGCCAGCAGACTTTCTGGGACAGGGGTTAACAATGAGCAGTTCTTC. The V gene is TRBV7-9, the J gene TRBJ2-1; TRBD1 matches at 10 bases. Germline assignment: CDR1 SEHNR and CDR2 FQNEAQ (reference sequence). The V gene end was trimmed by 6 bases and the J gene end by 5 bases; junction bases not matched to a gene: 10. This CDR3 has 16 residues. The full variable domain, completed using reference TRBV7-9 and TRBJ2-1, is DTGVSQNPRHKITKRGQNVTFRCDPISEHNRLYWYRQTLGQGPEFLTYFQNEAQLEKSRLLSDRFSAERPKGSFSTLEIQRTEQGDSAMYLCASRLSGTGVNNEQFFGPGTRLTVL.

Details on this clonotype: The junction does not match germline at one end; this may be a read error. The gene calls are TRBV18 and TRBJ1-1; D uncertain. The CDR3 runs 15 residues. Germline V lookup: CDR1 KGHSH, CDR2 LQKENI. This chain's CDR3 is CDSSPGGRAWTEAFF. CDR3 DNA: TGTGACAGCTCTCCTGGAGGGAGGGCTTGGACTGAAGCTTTCTTT.

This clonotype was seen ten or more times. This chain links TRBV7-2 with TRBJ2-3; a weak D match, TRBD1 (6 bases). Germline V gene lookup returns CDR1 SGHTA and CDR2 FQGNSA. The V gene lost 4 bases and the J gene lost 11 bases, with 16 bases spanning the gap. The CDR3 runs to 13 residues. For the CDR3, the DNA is TGTGCCAGCAGCTCCATGGACAGTTCACGGCAGTATTTT. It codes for CASSSMDSSRQYF.

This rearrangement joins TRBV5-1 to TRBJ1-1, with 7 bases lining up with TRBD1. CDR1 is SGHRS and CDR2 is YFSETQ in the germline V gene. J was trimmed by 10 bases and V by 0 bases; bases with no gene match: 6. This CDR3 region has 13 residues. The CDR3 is CASSLGQGEGAFF. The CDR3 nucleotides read TGCGCCAGCAGCTTGGGACAGGGTGAAGGAGCTTTCTTT.

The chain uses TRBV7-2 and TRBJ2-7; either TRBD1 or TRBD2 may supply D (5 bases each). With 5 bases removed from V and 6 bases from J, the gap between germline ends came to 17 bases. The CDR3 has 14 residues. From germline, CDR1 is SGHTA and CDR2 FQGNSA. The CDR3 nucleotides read TGTGCCAGCAGCCCCTGGGGACGGACTGGCGAGCAGTACTTC. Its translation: CASSPWGRTGEQYF.

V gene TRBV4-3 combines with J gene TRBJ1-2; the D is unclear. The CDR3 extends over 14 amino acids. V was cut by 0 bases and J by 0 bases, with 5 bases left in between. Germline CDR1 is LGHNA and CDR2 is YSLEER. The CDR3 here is CASSQEEANYGYTF. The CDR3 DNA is TGCGCCAGCAGCCAAGAGGAAGCTAACTATGGCTACACCTTC.

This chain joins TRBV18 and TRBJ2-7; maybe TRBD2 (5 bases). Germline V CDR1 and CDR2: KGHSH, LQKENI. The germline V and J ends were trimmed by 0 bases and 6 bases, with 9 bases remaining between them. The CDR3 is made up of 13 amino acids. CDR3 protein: CASSPPGRGEQYF. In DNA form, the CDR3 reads TGTGCCAGCTCACCACCTGGTCGGGGCGAGCAGTACTTC.

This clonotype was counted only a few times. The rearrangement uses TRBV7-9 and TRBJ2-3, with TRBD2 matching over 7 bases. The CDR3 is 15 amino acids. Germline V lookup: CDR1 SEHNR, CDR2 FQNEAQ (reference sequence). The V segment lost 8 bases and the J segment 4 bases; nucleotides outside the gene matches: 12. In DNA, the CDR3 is TGTGCCAGCGACAGCGGGGCGTCTCGGTCAGATACGCAGTATTTT. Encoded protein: CASDSGASRSDTQYF.

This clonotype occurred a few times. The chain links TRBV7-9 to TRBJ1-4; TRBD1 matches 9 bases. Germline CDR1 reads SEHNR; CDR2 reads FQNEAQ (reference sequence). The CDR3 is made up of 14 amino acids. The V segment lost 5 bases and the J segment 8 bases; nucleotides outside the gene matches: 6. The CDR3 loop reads CASSQGQGVEKLFF. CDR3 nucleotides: TGTGCCAGCAGCCAGGGACAGGGTGTGGAAAAACTGTTTTTT. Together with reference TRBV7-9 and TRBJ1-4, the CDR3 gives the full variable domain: DTGVSQNPRHKITKRGQNVTFRCDPISEHNRLYWYRQTLGQGPEFLTYFQNEAQLEKSRLLSDRFSAERPKGSFSTLEIQRTEQGDSAMYLCASSQGQGVEKLFFGSGTQLSVL.

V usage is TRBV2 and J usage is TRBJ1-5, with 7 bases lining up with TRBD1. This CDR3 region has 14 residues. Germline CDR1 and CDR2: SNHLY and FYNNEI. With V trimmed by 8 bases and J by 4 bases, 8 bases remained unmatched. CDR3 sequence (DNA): TGTGCCAGCGCGGGACAGCGCCAAAATCAGCCCCAGCATTTT. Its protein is CASAGQRQNQPQHF.

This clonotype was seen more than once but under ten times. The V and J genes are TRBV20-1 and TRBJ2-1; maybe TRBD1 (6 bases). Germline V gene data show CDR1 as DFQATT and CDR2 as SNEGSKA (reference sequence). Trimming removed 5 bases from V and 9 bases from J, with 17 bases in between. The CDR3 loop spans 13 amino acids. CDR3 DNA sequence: TGCAGTGCTCGTACAGGGAATTCTGCTGAGCAGTTCTTC. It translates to CSARTGNSAEQFF.

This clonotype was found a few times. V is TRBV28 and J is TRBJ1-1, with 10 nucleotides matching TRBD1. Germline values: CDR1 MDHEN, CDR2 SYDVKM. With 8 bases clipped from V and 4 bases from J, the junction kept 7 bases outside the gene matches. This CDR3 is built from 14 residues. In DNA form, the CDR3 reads TGTGCCAGCGTGCCGGGACAGGGGACCACTGAAGCTTTCTTT. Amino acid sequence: CASVPGQGTTEAFF.

The CDR3 is CASSWSSNSYEQYV. The CDR3 coding sequence is TGTGCCAGCAGCTGGAGTTCCAACTCCTACGAGCAGTACGTC. The genes are TRBV7-9 and TRBJ2-7; D not resolved. The V end lost 4 bases, the J end lost 0 bases, and 10 bases lay between the germline ends. CDR1 and CDR2 (germline): SEHNR, FQNEAQ (reference sequence). There are 14 residues in the CDR3.

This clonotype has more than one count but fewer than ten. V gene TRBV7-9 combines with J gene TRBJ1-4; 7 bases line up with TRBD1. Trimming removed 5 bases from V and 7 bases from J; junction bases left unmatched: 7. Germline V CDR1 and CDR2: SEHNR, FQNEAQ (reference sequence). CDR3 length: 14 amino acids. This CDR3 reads CASSTGTASEKLFF. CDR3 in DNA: TGTGCCAGCAGCACCGGGACAGCCTCTGAAAAACTGTTTTTT.

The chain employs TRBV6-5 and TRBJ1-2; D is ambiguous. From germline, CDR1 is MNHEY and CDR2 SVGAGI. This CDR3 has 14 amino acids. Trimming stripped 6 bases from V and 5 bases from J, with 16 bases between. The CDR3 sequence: CASRPTLEPYGYTF. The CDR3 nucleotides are TGTGCCAGCAGACCGACCTTGGAACCTTATGGCTACACCTTC.